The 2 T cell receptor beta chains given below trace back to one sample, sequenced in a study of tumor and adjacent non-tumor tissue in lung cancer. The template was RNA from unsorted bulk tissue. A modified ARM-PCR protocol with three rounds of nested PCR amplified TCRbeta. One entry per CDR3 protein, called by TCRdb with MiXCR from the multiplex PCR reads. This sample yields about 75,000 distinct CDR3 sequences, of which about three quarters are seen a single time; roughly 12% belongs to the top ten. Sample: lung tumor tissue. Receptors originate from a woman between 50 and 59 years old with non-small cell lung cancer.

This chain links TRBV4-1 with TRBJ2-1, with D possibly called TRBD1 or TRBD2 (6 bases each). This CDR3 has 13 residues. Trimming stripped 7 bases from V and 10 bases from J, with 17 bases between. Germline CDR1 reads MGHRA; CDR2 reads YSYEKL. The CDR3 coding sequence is TGCGCCAGCACCCAGAAGGGGGGCTCCGAGCAGTTCTTC. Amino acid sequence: CASTQKGGSEQFF.

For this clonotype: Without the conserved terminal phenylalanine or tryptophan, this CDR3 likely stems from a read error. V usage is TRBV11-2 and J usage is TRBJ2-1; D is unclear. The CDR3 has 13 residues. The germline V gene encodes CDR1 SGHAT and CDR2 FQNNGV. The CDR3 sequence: CASGLDGNNEQFL. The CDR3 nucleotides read TGTGCCAGCGGCTTAGATGGGAATAATGAGCAGTTCTTA.